This is a list of T cell receptor beta chains from one sample in a study of blood T cell repertoires in COVID-19. Clones were read by immunoSEQ multiplex PCR, and TCRdb kept only the in-frame ones, dropping some. The sample lists some 150,000 clones, 70% to 90% occurring once. The sample taken for sequencing was peripheral blood. All receptors derive from a human donor with acute or convalescent COVID-19. The donor label of this sample is uncertain. Both conserved end residues are part of each CDR3. The D gene is left open where the match is weak.

d_call: NA
v_call: TRBV27
cdr3_aa: CASSETRGVKNSPLHF

d_call: NA
v_call: TRBV11-2
cdr3_aa: CASSPAQGGTEAFF

d_call: TRBD2
v_call: TRBV10-3
cdr3_aa: CAISETSGVSDTQYF

d_call: TRBD1
v_call: TRBV28
cdr3_aa: CASIRPGQGYEQYF

d_call: NA
v_call: TRBV28
cdr3_aa: CASRDSSSNEKLFF

d_call: NA
v_call: TRBV28
cdr3_aa: CASSLGDNWYNSPLHF

d_call: TRBD1
v_call: TRBV6-5
cdr3_aa: CASTRWGQGTDTQYF

d_call: NA
v_call: TRBV29-1
cdr3_aa: CSVPNPETGMDGYTF

d_call: TRBD1
v_call: TRBV9
cdr3_aa: CASSRTGGSEAFF

d_call: NA
v_call: TRBV7-6
cdr3_aa: CASSLQVSGNTIYF

d_call: NA
v_call: TRBV6-2/TRBV6-3
cdr3_aa: CASSYSDRPYSNYGYTF

d_call: TRBD1
v_call: TRBV19
cdr3_aa: CASSKTGTGSEQFF

d_call: TRBD1
v_call: TRBV4-3
cdr3_aa: CASSLDPGQGSTGELFF

d_call: NA
v_call: TRBV7-2
cdr3_aa: CASSLEAGFQPQHF

d_call: NA
v_call: TRBV7-2
cdr3_aa: CASSLGLPTDTQYF

d_call: TRBD1
v_call: TRBV3-1/TRBV3-2
cdr3_aa: CASSPRHRQGAAGNTIYF

d_call: TRBD1
v_call: TRBV7-9
cdr3_aa: CASSRTGGWGQETQYF

d_call: NA
v_call: TRBV3-1/TRBV3-2
cdr3_aa: CASSQSWGRNEQFF

d_call: NA
v_call: TRBV6-6
cdr3_aa: CASGGQLNSGNTIYF

d_call: NA
v_call: TRBV10-3
cdr3_aa: CAISERANRGRSLHSPLHF

d_call: TRBD2
v_call: TRBV7-8
cdr3_aa: CASSLIRGSGESGELFF

d_call: NA
v_call: TRBV6-5
cdr3_aa: CASTKVGGTAFF

d_call: TRBD2
v_call: TRBV7-3
cdr3_aa: CASSLTGLAGAYEQFF

d_call: NA
v_call: TRBV7-2
cdr3_aa: CASSLAVGVKYF

d_call: TRBD1
v_call: TRBV14
cdr3_aa: CASSQDSAGGNPYNEQFF

d_call: NA
v_call: TRBV11-1
cdr3_aa: CASSLAQTMNTEAFF